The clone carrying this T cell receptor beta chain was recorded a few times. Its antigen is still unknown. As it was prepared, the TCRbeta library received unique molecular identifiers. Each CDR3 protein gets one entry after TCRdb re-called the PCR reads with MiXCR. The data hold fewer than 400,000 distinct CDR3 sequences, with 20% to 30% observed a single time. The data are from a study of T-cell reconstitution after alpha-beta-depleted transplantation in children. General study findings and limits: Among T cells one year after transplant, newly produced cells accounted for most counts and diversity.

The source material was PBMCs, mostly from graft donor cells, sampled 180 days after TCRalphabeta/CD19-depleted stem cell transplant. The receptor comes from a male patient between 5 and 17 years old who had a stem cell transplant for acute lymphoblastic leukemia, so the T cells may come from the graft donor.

The CDR3 DNA reads TGTGCCAGCAGCGTGGGGTCGAGGGCGGGAGAGGGGAATGAGCAGTTCTTC. It is translated as CASSVGSRAGEGNEQFF. This sequence joins TRBV9 and TRBJ2-1; 7 positions match TRBD2. CDR3 length equals 17 residues. Germline V gene lookup returns CDR1 SGDLS and CDR2 YYNGEE. Trimming removed 2 bases from V and 7 bases from J; junction bases left unmatched: 15.